The 12 T cell receptor beta chains given below trace back to one sample, sequenced in a study of identical twins. TCRdb reprocessed the 5' RACE reads via MiXCR and lists one record per CDR3 protein. The sample lists some 500,000 distinct CDR3 sequences; 14% were seen once. These same data were also listed under a study on yellow fever vaccine responses in identical twins.

The sample was CD4+ T cells sorted from blood. Receptor source: a woman in her late teens or twenties in good health.

The chain recombines TRBV27 with TRBJ1-5, with no clear D. The V and J ends lost 1 base and 6 bases respectively, with 4 bases between them. The CDR3 totals 12 residues. Per the germline V gene, CDR1 is MNHEY and CDR2 is SMNVEV (reference sequence). The chain's CDR3 is CASSLWGQPQHF. The CDR3 DNA reads as TGTGCCAGCAGTTTATGGGGTCAGCCCCAGCATTTT.

V gene TRBV20-1 combines with J gene TRBJ2-7, with TRBD1 identical over 10 bases. The CDR3 spans 15 residues. The V and J ends lost 2 bases and 0 bases, in that order; junction bases with no gene match: 4. Germline V CDR1 and CDR2: DFQATT, SNEGSKA (reference sequence). CDR3 sequence reads: CSARRQGAPSYEQYF. The CDR3 bases are TGCAGTGCTAGAAGACAGGGGGCTCCCTCCTACGAGCAGTACTTC.

This clonotype was seen a few times. The chain employs TRBV7-9 and TRBJ1-5; D gene unclear. The V gene's germline CDR1 is SEHNR and CDR2 FQNEAQ (reference sequence). V was pared by 1 base and J by 0 bases, with 7 bases between. This CDR3 spans 15 amino acids. Here the CDR3 reads CASSLGELSNQPQHF. In DNA, the CDR3 is TGTGCCAGCAGCTTAGGGGAACTTAGCAATCAGCCCCAGCATTTT.

The chain has TRBV11-2 and TRBJ2-3; TRBD2 matches at 11 bases. CDR1 and CDR2 (germline): SGHAT, FQNNGV. The ends lost 7 bases at V and 4 bases at J; junction bases unmatched: 10. This CDR3 contains 16 residues. The CDR3 DNA is TGTGCCAGCACCAAGTCTAGCGGGAGGTCCCCAGATACGCAGTATTTT. This sequence encodes CASTKSSGRSPDTQYF.

The rearrangement uses TRBV7-2 and TRBJ2-6; 7 bases map to TRBD1. The CDR3 contains 16 residues. Germline trimming cut 3 bases from V and 0 bases from J; bases unmatched to any gene: 2. Germline CDR1 SGHTA, CDR2 FQGNSA. This chain's CDR3 is CASSFAGGSGANVLTF. The CDR3 nucleotides read TGTGCCAGCAGCTTTGCAGGGGGCTCTGGGGCCAACGTCCTGACTTTC.

This clonotype has only a few counts. The gene calls are TRBV12-3 or TRBV12-4 and TRBJ2-7; perhaps TRBD2 as D (6 bases). The length of the CDR3 is 13 residues. V was trimmed by 6 bases and J by 1 base, leaving 10 bases between them. DNA of the CDR3: TGTGCCAGCAGGATGGGAGGTTCCTACGAGCAGTACTTC. It specifies CASRMGGSYEQYF.

The chain links TRBV2 to TRBJ1-5; maybe TRBD1 (6 bases). V dropped 6 bases and J dropped 6 bases, with 15 bases sitting between them. Germline V gene sequence: CDR1 SNHLY, CDR2 FYNNEI. The CDR3 loop spans 14 amino acids. The CDR3 DNA sequence: TGTGCCAGCAGCGCGGACAGTGTAAGTCAGCCCCAGCATTTT. Its translation is CASSADSVSQPQHF.

At least ten counts were recorded for this clonotype. The chain is built from TRBV10-3 and TRBJ1-1; D not certain. Per germline, CDR1 ENHRY and CDR2 SYGVKD. This CDR3 region has 14 residues. With 2 bases removed from V and 5 bases from J, the gap between germline ends came to 12 bases. This CDR3 reads CAISEGPKGTEAFF. CDR3 bases: TGTGCCATCAGTGAGGGCCCCAAAGGGACTGAAGCTTTCTTT.

The rearrangement links TRBV6-5 to TRBJ2-3; 12 nucleotides agree with TRBD2. J gave up 4 bases and V 4 bases, and 9 bases lay outside the gene matches. From germline, CDR1 is MNHEY and CDR2 SVGAGI. This CDR3 spans 17 amino acids. The DNA of the CDR3 is TGTGCCAGCAGTTCCCTCCGACTAGCGGGAGTCCCAGATACGCAGTATTTT. This gives the protein CASSSLRLAGVPDTQYF.

This chain uses TRBV20-1 with TRBJ2-3; 12 bases line up with TRBD2. V was pared by 1 base and J by 6 bases, with 5 bases of the junction left unmatched. The V gene's germline CDR1 is DFQATT and CDR2 SNEGSKA (reference sequence). The CDR3 loop spans 15 amino acids. CDR3: CSARAASGGADTQYF. The CDR3 nucleotides are TGCAGTGCTAGAGCGGCTAGCGGGGGGGCCGATACGCAGTATTTT.

The chain has TRBV14 and TRBJ2-1; the match to TRBD2 covers 13 bases. CDR3 length equals 15 residues. Germline assignment: CDR1 SGHDN and CDR2 FVKESK. The V gene end was trimmed by 1 base and the J gene end by 10 bases; junction bases not matched to a gene: 4. In DNA form, the CDR3 reads TGTGCCAGCAGCCAAGCCGGGACTAGCGGGAAAGAGCAGTTCTTC. Amino acids: CASSQAGTSGKEQFF.

The V gene is TRBV6-7, the J gene TRBJ2-2; a possible D gene is TRBD1 (6 bases). TRBV6-7 is sorted into the ORF group, with uncertain function. The CDR3 spans 15 residues. V lost 0 bases to trimming and J lost 8 bases, with 13 bases between them. The CDR3 coding sequence is TGTGCCAGCAGTTACTCCCTCCCTGGGACAGGGGAGCTGTTTTTT. The encoded protein is CASSYSLPGTGELFF.